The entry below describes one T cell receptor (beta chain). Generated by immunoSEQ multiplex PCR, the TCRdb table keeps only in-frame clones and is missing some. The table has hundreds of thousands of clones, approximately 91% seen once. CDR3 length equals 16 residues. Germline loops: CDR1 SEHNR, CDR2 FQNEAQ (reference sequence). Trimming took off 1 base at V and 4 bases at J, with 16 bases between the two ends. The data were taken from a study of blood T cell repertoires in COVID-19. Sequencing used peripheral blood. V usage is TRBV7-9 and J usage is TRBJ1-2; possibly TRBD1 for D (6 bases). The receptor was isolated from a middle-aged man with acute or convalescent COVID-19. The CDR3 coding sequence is TGTGCCAGCAGCTTAGGGGGGACACGGAACCTCTATGGCTACACCTTC. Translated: CASSLGGTRNLYGYTF.